These 13 T cell receptor beta chains came from one sample sequenced in a study of chemoradiotherapy in HPV16-positive cancers. Sequencing was performed with immunoSEQ multiplex PCR; in TCRdb, only in-frame clones are kept and a portion is missing. This table has 14,000 or so clones, roughly 80% appearing once. Sampling was done from a patient who underwent chemoradiotherapy. The source of these receptors is a human donor with HPV-associated anogenital cancer.

This clone occurred a few times. The chain uses TRBV11-1 and TRBJ2-7, with D unclear. The V gene's germline CDR1 is SGHAT and CDR2 FQDESV (reference sequence). The V end was cut by 5 bases, the J end by 3 bases, with 5 bases between. This CDR3 is 11 amino acids long. The CDR3 coding sequence is TGTGCCAGCAGCGTGAACTACGAGCAGTACTTC. It is translated as CASSVNYEQYF.

This clone was seen once. The rearrangement joins TRBV6-6 to TRBJ2-7; 9 bases are shared with TRBD1. The CDR3 spans 14 residues. V was pared by 8 bases and J by 0 bases, with 5 bases of the junction left unmatched. Germline V gene lookup returns CDR1 MNHNY and CDR2 SVGAGI (reference sequence). The CDR3 coding sequence is TGTGCCAGCTCGCGGACAGGGGACTCCTACGAGCAGTACTTC. Residues: CASSRTGDSYEQYF.

The CDR3 is CASSQWTDSPLHF. Here the CDR3 DNA reads TGTGCCAGCAGCCAGTGGACAGATTCACCCCTCCACTTT. The chain employs TRBV14 and TRBJ1-6; tentative D call: TRBD1 (6 bases). This CDR3 comprises 13 residues. Trimming removed 3 bases from V and 8 bases from J, with 8 bases in between. Germline values: CDR1 SGHDN, CDR2 FVKESK.

The V call is TRBV4-2, the J call TRBJ2-2; D remains ambiguous. CDR3 length equals 14 residues. Trimming removed 1 base from V and 3 bases from J, with 6 bases in between. Germline V gene sequence: CDR1 LGHNA, CDR2 YNFKEQ. The CDR3 DNA reads as TGTGCCAGCAGCCAAGGCAGGTACACCGGGGAGCTGTTTTTT. Its translation is CASSQGRYTGELFF.

This chain links TRBV27 with TRBJ2-1; no definite D call. V was clipped by 6 bases and J by 0 bases, with 18 bases between them. Germline V lookup: CDR1 MNHEY, CDR2 SMNVEV (reference sequence). This CDR3 comprises 17 residues. As DNA, the CDR3 is TGTGCCAGCAGAACCCATAGGGCAAGCAGCTCCTACAATGAGCAGTTCTTC. It is translated as CASRTHRASSSYNEQFF.

The chain uses TRBV9 and TRBJ2-7; 8 bases match TRBD2. The junction had 4 bases not matched to a gene; V was cut back by 3 bases and J by 5 bases. The CDR3 sequence is 13 residues long. Germline values: CDR1 SGDLS, CDR2 YYNGEE. CDR3 residues: CASSAGGRDEQYF. As DNA, the CDR3 is TGTGCCAGCAGCGCGGGGGGGAGGGACGAGCAGTACTTC.

This clone showed up just once. The genes are TRBV18 and TRBJ1-3; tentatively, D is TRBD1 (6 bases). This CDR3 spans 15 amino acids. Trimming left V 3 bases short and J 1 base short, with 10 bases between. The germline CDR1 and CDR2 sequences are KGHSH and LQKENI. For the CDR3, the DNA is TGTGCCAGCTCACCGGGCACAGGGTCTGGAAACACCATATATTTT. It yields the protein CASSPGTGSGNTIYF.

V and J are TRBV2 and TRBJ2-5, with D uncertain. Germline-derived CDR1 and CDR2 are SNHLY and FYNNEI. The CDR3 sequence is 13 residues long. The ends were cut back, 3 bases at V and 6 bases at J, with 11 bases in the middle. The CDR3 bases are TGTGCCAGCAGTGACGGGTCTGTTAAGACCCAGTACTTC. Translating gives CASSDGSVKTQYF.

This clone was counted a few times. V gene TRBV6-5 combines with J gene TRBJ2-5; 14 bases align to TRBD2. The CDR3 spans 15 residues. In germline, CDR1 is MNHEY, CDR2 SVGAGI. Unmatched junction bases numbered 5, after V lost 6 bases and J lost 5 bases. This CDR3 is CASSRLAGGHETQYF. CDR3 bases: TGTGCCAGCAGCCGACTAGCGGGGGGGCACGAGACCCAGTACTTC.

This clone has a single count. This rearrangement joins TRBV5-4 to TRBJ2-3; TRBD2 agrees at 8 bases. J was trimmed by 4 bases and V by 1 base; bases with no gene match: 14. The CDR3 sequence is 18 residues long. Germline V gene data show CDR1 as SGHNT and CDR2 as YYREEE (reference sequence). The CDR3 sequence is CASSLPPGGLSGSDTQYF. CDR3 nucleotides: TGTGCCAGCAGCTTGCCACCGGGGGGGCTTTCTGGCTCAGATACGCAGTATTTT.

The V gene is TRBV10-3, the J gene TRBJ2-3, with 8 bases fitting TRBD1. The CDR3 runs to 13 residues. Unmatched junction bases numbered 6, after V lost 8 bases and J lost 5 bases. In germline, CDR1 is ENHRY, CDR2 SYGVKD. The CDR3 DNA follows: TGTGCCATCTCCTCCGACAGGGGAGATACGCAGTATTTT. Protein product: CAISSDRGDTQYF.

The chain links TRBV11-3 to TRBJ2-1, with no clear D. The germline V gene encodes CDR1 SGHNT and CDR2 YENEEA. The germline V and J ends were trimmed by 3 bases and 5 bases, with 23 bases remaining between them. The CDR3 covers 18 residues. CDR3 sequence: CASSFIEAGRHSNNEQFF. The CDR3 DNA follows: TGTGCCAGCAGCTTTATCGAAGCCGGCCGCCACAGTAACAATGAGCAGTTCTTC.

The chain couples TRBV5-1 to TRBJ2-2; D remains unclear. The CDR3 contains 12 residues. Between the trimmed V and J ends, which lost 4 bases and 0 bases, there was a span of 1 base. The germline gives CDR1 SGHRS, CDR2 YFSETQ. As DNA, the CDR3 is TGCGCCAGCAGCCCGAACACCGGGGAGCTGTTTTTT. This encodes CASSPNTGELFF.